A single sample is the source of the 9 T cell receptor beta chains below, sequenced in a study of identical twins. TCRdb processed the 5' RACE reads anew with MiXCR; each CDR3 protein has one entry. The sample holds roughly 470,000 distinct CDR3 sequences, 13% to 15% seen once. These same data were also listed under a study on yellow fever vaccine responses in identical twins.

The source material was CD4+ T cells sorted from blood. These receptors originate from a woman in her late teens or twenties in good health.

The sample holds many counts of this clonotype. The chain uses TRBV4-3 and TRBJ2-3; 7 nucleotides match TRBD2. CDR1 and CDR2 from the germline V gene are LGHNA and YSLEER. The ends lost 4 bases at V and 5 bases at J; junction bases unmatched: 12. The CDR3 covers 16 residues. DNA for the CDR3: TGCGCCAGCAGCCTCTCGGGGGGTCCCGGTGTAGATACGCAGTATTTT. Residues: CASSLSGGPGVDTQYF.

CDR3 sequence (DNA): TGTGCCAGCCGACAGGGTAAGCACATGAACACTGAAGCTTTCTTT. Its protein is CASRQGKHMNTEAFF. The J gene is TRBJ1-1, the V gene TRBV19; 7 bases line up with TRBD1. This CDR3 is 15 amino acids long. Germline CDR1 LNHDA, CDR2 SQIVND (reference sequence). V lost 9 bases, J lost 0 bases, and 10 bases stayed unmatched.

CDR3 sequence (DNA): TGCAGTGCTACCTGGGGGCGACTAGCGGGAGGTGTCTCCTACGAGCAGTACTTC. Protein: CSATWGRLAGGVSYEQYF. The rearrangement joins TRBV20-1 to TRBJ2-7, with 13 bases that match TRBD2. The CDR3 is 18 residues long. Germline assignment: CDR1 DFQATT and CDR2 SNEGSKA (reference sequence). Trimming removed 4 bases from V and 0 bases from J; junction bases left unmatched: 12.

This clonotype came up a few times. V is TRBV6-2 or TRBV6-3 and J is TRBJ2-7; D remains ambiguous. The V gene's germline CDR1 is MNHEY and CDR2 SVGEGT. V was shortened by 5 bases and J by 7 bases, with 12 bases between the two germline ends. The CDR3 runs 12 residues. In DNA form, the CDR3 reads TGTGCCAGCAGTGGTCGGTTGGGGGAGCAGTACTTC. It specifies CASSGRLGEQYF.

The V call is TRBV5-6, the J call TRBJ2-7; no definite D call. V dropped 1 base and J dropped 7 bases, with 15 bases sitting between them. This CDR3 is 14 amino acids long. Germline CDR1 reads SGHDT; CDR2 reads YYEEEE. CDR3 nucleotides: TGTGCCAGCAGCTTGTCGCAGGCCTCTCTAGAGCAGTACTTC. It is translated as CASSLSQASLEQYF.

This clonotype occurred a few times. This chain joins TRBV15 and TRBJ2-3; 8 bases align to TRBD1. Looked up from germline, CDR1 is LNHNV and CDR2 is YYDKDF (reference sequence). The V gene end was trimmed by 0 bases and the J gene end by 14 bases; junction bases not matched to a gene: 7. This CDR3 spans 13 amino acids. The CDR3 coding sequence is TGTGCCACCAGCAGAGATGTCGGAGACAGGGGGTATTTT. Protein: CATSRDVGDRGYF. Using reference TRBV15 and TRBJ2-3 for the parts outside the CDR3, the full variable domain is DAMVIQNPRYQVTQFGKPVTLSCSQTLNHNVMYWYQQKSSQAPKLLFHYYDKDFNNEADTPDNFQSRRPNTSFCFLDIRSPGLGDTAMYLCATSRDVGDRGYFGPGTRLTVL.

This sequence joins TRBV4-3 and TRBJ2-5; tentative D call: TRBD1 (6 bases). This CDR3 contains 15 residues. Trimming shortened V by 0 bases and J by 5 bases, and 13 bases separated the two germline ends. Germline-derived CDR1 and CDR2 are LGHNA and YSLEER. CDR3 loop: CASSQDSRTGETQYF. Here the CDR3 DNA reads TGCGCCAGCAGCCAAGATAGTCGAACAGGGGAGACCCAGTACTTC.

This clonotype was recorded many times. The rearrangement links TRBV5-5 to TRBJ1-4; 9 positions match TRBD1. Per the germline V gene, CDR1 is SGHKS and CDR2 is YYEKEE (reference sequence). Trimming cost V 5 bases and J 7 bases; bases outside gene matches: 9. There are 15 residues in the CDR3. DNA for the CDR3: TGTGCCAGCAGTTCCACTACAGGGGGCGGTGAAAAACTGTTTTTT. Residues: CASSSTTGGGEKLFF.

This clonotype was recorded many times. This chain uses TRBV20-1 with TRBJ2-7, with D maybe TRBD1 (6 bases). The V end was cut by 5 bases, the J end by 0 bases, with 14 bases between. Per germline, CDR1 DFQATT and CDR2 SNEGSKA (reference sequence). There are 14 residues in the CDR3. This CDR3 reads CSARTGTSSYEQYF. The CDR3 nucleotides read TGCAGTGCTCGTACAGGGACAAGCTCCTACGAGCAGTACTTC.